Presented here are 9 T cell receptor beta chains from one specimen sequenced in a study of CD8+CD57+ T cells in acquired aplastic anemia. The template used for profiling TCR beta VDJ and CDR3 was genomic DNA. TCRdb re-analysed the reads in MiXCR, keeping a single row per CDR3 protein. The data show about 150,000 distinct CDR3 sequences, with roughly 50% seen just once and 3% to 4% held by the top ten. Individuals selected for sequencing had exhibited CD8+CD57+ cell expansion on flow cytometry. The sample taken for sequencing was sorted CD4+, CD8+, or CD8+CD57+ T cells (not recorded which) from PBMCs. The source is a human donor with aplastic anemia.

As for this clonotype: The CDR3 does not close with the conserved phenylalanine or tryptophan, likely indicating a read error. The V and J genes are TRBV29-1 and TRBJ1-2; possible D gene TRBD1, 5 bases. There are 11 residues in the CDR3. CDR1 is SQVTM and CDR2 is ANQGSEA in the germline V gene. DNA for the CDR3: TGCAACGTTGGGACTGACTATGGCTACACCGTC. It translates to CNVGTDYGYTV.

This chain links TRBV2 with TRBJ2-5; D is perhaps TRBD2 (5 bases). The V end was cut by 8 bases, the J end by 5 bases, with 12 bases between. The germline V gene encodes CDR1 SNHLY and CDR2 FYNNEI. CDR3 size: 12 residues. The CDR3 DNA sequence: TGTGCCAGCGGGCGAGGGAAGGAGACCCAGTACTTC. It yields the protein CASGRGKETQYF. Full variable domain (rest looked up from reference TRBV2 and TRBJ2-5): EPEVTQTPSHQVTQMGQEVILRCVPISNHLYFYWYRQILGQKVEFLVSFYNNEISEKSEIFDDQFSVERPDGSNFTLKIRSTKLEDSAMYFCASGRGKETQYFGPGTRLLVL.

This clonotype came up many times. The chain is built from TRBV7-2 and TRBJ2-5; weak D call: TRBD1 (7 bases). This CDR3 spans 17 amino acids. V was cut by 3 bases and J by 0 bases, with 17 bases left in between. Germline CDR1 and CDR2: SGHTA and FQGNSA. The CDR3 reads CASSLDPGQRDQETQYF. In nucleotides, the CDR3 is TGTGCCAGCAGCTTGGATCCGGGACAGCGGGACCAAGAGACCCAGTACTTC.

This clonotype has at least ten counts. This chain links TRBV5-1 with TRBJ2-1; a possible D gene is TRBD1 (6 bases). The CDR3 loop spans 15 amino acids. CDR1 is SGHRS, CDR2 YFSETQ, per germline. V shed 2 bases and J shed 2 bases, with 11 bases lying between them. For the CDR3, the DNA is TGCGCCAGCAGCTTACAGGGCACAACCTACAATGAGCAGTTCTTC. Translating it yields CASSLQGTTYNEQFF. The whole variable domain, remainder taken from reference TRBV5-1 and TRBJ2-1, is KAGVTQTPRYLIKTRGQQVTLSCSPISGHRSVSWYQQTPGQGLQFLFEYFSETQRNKGNFPGRFSGRQFSNSRSEMNVSTLELGDSALYLCASSLQGTTYNEQFFGPGTRLTVL.

This clonotype was recorded at least ten times. The V and J genes are TRBV2 and TRBJ2-6; D is possibly TRBD1 or TRBD2 (7 bases each). CDR1 is SNHLY and CDR2 is FYNNEI in the germline V gene. CDR3 size: 17 residues. V dropped 4 bases and J dropped 3 bases, with 16 bases sitting between them. The CDR3 nucleotides read TGTGCCAGCAGTGGAGTGGGAGGGGGCAGTGGGGCCAACGTCCTGACTTTC. It translates to CASSGVGGGSGANVLTF.

This clonotype was counted many times. The CDR3 is CASSFSGRPQETQYF. In nucleotides, the CDR3 is TGTGCCAGTAGTTTTAGCGGGAGGCCCCAAGAGACCCAGTACTTC. The chain has TRBV19 and TRBJ2-5; TRBD2 agrees at 10 bases. V was clipped by 5 bases and J by 1 base; unmatched bases: 4. Germline V gene data show CDR1 as LNHDA and CDR2 as SQIVND (reference sequence). There are 15 residues in the CDR3.

This clonotype has a single count. Without the conserved terminal phenylalanine or tryptophan, this CDR3 likely stems from a read error. The gene calls are TRBV19 and TRBJ1-1; D possibly corresponds to TRBD1 (6 bases). The germline CDR1 and CDR2 sequences are LNHDA and SQIVND (reference sequence). There are 13 residues in the CDR3. The V end was cut by 3 bases, the J end by 5 bases, with 10 bases between. The CDR3 region is CASSIPQGTEAFL. In DNA form, the CDR3 reads TGTGCCAGTAGTATCCCACAGGGTACTGAAGCTTTCCTT.

As for this clonotype: This may come from a read error, since a much larger clone is one base off. The chain couples TRBV13 to TRBJ2-1, with 8 bases matching TRBD1. The length of the CDR3 is 15 residues. Germline V gives CDR1 PRHDT, CDR2 FYEKMQ (reference sequence). Trimming cost V 3 bases and J 0 bases; bases outside gene matches: 1. The CDR3, as DNA: TGTGCCAGCAGCTTCGGACAGGGCTCCTACAATGAGCAGTTCTTC. Translating it yields CASSFGQGSYNEQFF.

This clonotype was recorded at least ten times. The chain carries TRBV14 and TRBJ1-2; D possibly corresponds to TRBD1 (6 bases). The CDR3 spans 14 residues. Trimming stripped 5 bases from V and 4 bases from J, with 14 bases between. The germline CDR1 and CDR2 sequences are SGHDN and FVKESK. CDR3 sequence: CASSLQGRVYGYTF. CDR3 bases: TGTGCCAGCAGCTTACAGGGAAGAGTCTATGGCTACACCTTC.